This record looks at one T cell receptor beta chain sequence and its context. The V end was cut by 1 base, the J end by 4 bases, with 14 bases between. The CDR3 sequence is 16 residues long. The germline V gene encodes CDR1 MDHEN and CDR2 SYDVKM. Clones were sequenced by immunoSEQ multiplex PCR, and TCRdb holds only the in-frame ones, with some missing. The data contain about 74,000 clones, roughly 90% of them singletons. The sample originates from a study of blood T cell repertoires in COVID-19. Study details: Sources were T cells, B-cell-depleted T cells, or PBMCs; the material itself was cDNA or gDNA.

What was sequenced was peripheral blood. This clonotype was sampled from a human donor in a cohort sampled during active COVID-19. The chain uses TRBV28 and TRBJ1-3, with D maybe TRBD1 (6 bases). CDR3 amino acids: CASSLSGRTVGNTIYF. CDR3 coding DNA: TGTGCCAGCAGTTTATCCGGACGGACAGTAGGAAACACCATATATTTT.